The subject of this entry is one T cell receptor beta chain. What it binds is not known. Together with a sample-barcoded 5' primer, a J-beta primer mix was included in a second PCR lasting about 6 to 12 cycles. One entry per CDR3 protein results from TCRdb running MiXCR on the 5' RACE reads. The table records approximately 1,700,000 distinct CDR3 sequences, around 40% of them present only once. The data stem from a study of blood T cells in healthy people across ages. The CDR3 length is 14 residues. Trimming took 1 base from V and 9 from J, leaving 13 bases between them. General study findings and limits: Possibly confounding the expanded clonotype changes was the fact that donor CMV status was unknown. Significant beta diversity loss was already apparent by age roughly 38, declining roughly linearly.

Each donor gave ten milliliters of peripheral blood. The clonotype was recovered from a human donor in good health. The V and J genes are TRBV12-3 or TRBV12-4 and TRBJ1-5; D ambiguous. The specimen sequenced was blood. The chain's CDR3 is CASSLGEGWVPQHF. CDR3 in DNA: TGTGCCAGCAGTTTAGGGGAAGGGTGGGTGCCCCAGCATTTT.